A selection of T cell receptor beta chains follows, all from one sample in a study of CD8+CD57+ T cells in acquired aplastic anemia. MiXCR, run by TCRdb on the reads, gives a single entry per CDR3 protein. Here the sample spans under 500,000 distinct CDR3 sequences, more than 25% being singletons. Sequencing was carried out using sorted CD4+, CD8+, or CD8+CD57+ T cells (not recorded which) from PBMCs. Receptors were obtained from a human donor with aplastic anemia. The conserved cysteine and the conserved F or W are not part of the CDR3 here.

TRBJ1-5 TRBV19 ASSIDGTGYQPQH
TRBJ2-3 TRBV28 ASRSRTSGTDTQY
TRBJ2-1 TRBV7-2 ASSFYGGRTYNEQF
TRBJ1-2 TRBV29-1 SVGTGPGGYT
TRBJ2-5 TRBV2 ASSDIDQPQY
TRBJ1-5 TRBV2 ASSDILGARQPQH
TRBJ1-1 TRBV25-1 ASSEWGARTEAF
TRBJ2-3 TRBV19 ASRKGSSYTDMQY
TRBJ2-7 TRBV6-1 ASSREIAYEQY
TRBJ2-7 TRBV12-3/TRBV12-4 ASRIGTGGSYEQY
TRBJ2-3 TRBV19 ASSVGLGATDTQY
TRBJ2-7 TRBV20-1 SARDYRGASYEQY
TRBJ1-2 TRBV2 ASRGEARGYGYT
TRBJ1-1 TRBV7-2 ASSRDGTNTEAS
TRBJ2-7 TRBV10-2 ASPFHEQY
TRBJ1-4 TRBV18 ASSGTAGTEKLF
TRBJ1-6 TRBV10-1 ASSGQGASSPLH
TRBJ1-1 TRBV7-3 ASSPATGSTEAF